This is a list of T cell receptor beta chains from one sample in a study of T cells in narcolepsy. Measured with immunoSEQ multiplex PCR; TCRdb has only the in-frame clones, and not every one. The profile shows more than 10,000 clones, 60% to 80% of them singletons. Material: CD45RA- memory CD8+ T cells from PBMCs. These TCRs come from a human donor with narcolepsy. Each CDR3 is given with its conserved first and last residue. A D gene is named only where the DNA matches it firmly. Rows give clone size only sometimes, using once, few, many, or a class for an expanded clone.

d_gene,abundance,j_gene,v_gene,CDR3nt,CDR3aa
NA,NA,TRBJ1-1,TRBV19,TGTGCCAGTAGTATCCAGGGAAACACTGAAGCTTTCTTT,CASSIQGNTEAFF
NA,NA,TRBJ2-7,TRBV30,TGTGCCTGGAGTTTGGTAGGCGGCCCCTACGAGCAGTACTTC,CAWSLVGGPYEQYF
NA,NA,TRBJ2-7,TRBV7-9,TGTGCGGGGATGGCGCCCGGGAACTACGAGCAGTACTTC,CAGMAPGNYEQYF
NA,once,TRBJ1-1,TRBV5-1,TGCGCCAGCAGGCGGGACCTGGGGAACACTGAAGCTTTCTTT,CASRRDLGNTEAFF
NA,NA,TRBJ1-6,TRBV30,TGTGCCTGGAGTGGATGGACGATCTATAATTCACCCCTCCACTTT,CAWSGWTIYNSPLHF
NA,NA,TRBJ2-3,TRBV6-4,TGTGCCAGCAGTGAACGGATGACAGATACGCAGTATTTT,CASSERMTDTQYF
NA,NA,TRBJ2-5,TRBV13,TGTGCCAGCAGCTTAAGGAGGGAGCCAGAGACCCAGTACTTC,CASSLRREPETQYF
NA,NA,TRBJ2-1,TRBV6-5,TGTGCCAGCAGTTATGTTGCGGGAACTTTAAATGAGCAGTTCTTC,CASSYVAGTLNEQFF
TRBD2,NA,TRBJ2-3,TRBV9,TGTGCCAGCAGCCCGATGGGCGGGGGGGCTGTAGATACGCAGTATTTT,CASSPMGGGAVDTQYF
TRBD1,NA,TRBJ1-1,TRBV5-4,TGTGCCAGCAGAGACACCGGGACAGGTTTTAACACTGAAGCTTTCTTT,CASRDTGTGFNTEAFF
NA,few,TRBJ1-5,TRBV4-1,TGCGCCAGCAGCCATCAGGGGAAGGAGCAGCCCCAGCATTTT,CASSHQGKEQPQHF
TRBD1,NA,TRBJ2-3,TRBV7-7,TGTGCCAGCAGCTTAAGCCATCTGGGGACAGGGCCAACAGATACGCAGTATTTT,CASSLSHLGTGPTDTQYF
NA,medium-sized,TRBJ1-1,TRBV4-3,TGCGCCAGCAGCCGTCATCGGACGGACACTGAAGCTTTCTTT,CASSRHRTDTEAFF
NA,NA,TRBJ2-1,TRBV4-2,TGTGCCAGCAGCCAAGACGCTGGCGGGGCCTACAATGAGCAGTTCTTC,CASSQDAGGAYNEQFF
NA,few,TRBJ1-3,TRBV4-1,TGCGCCAGCAGCCAACGGGACACCGGCTTAGCCATATATTTT,CASSQRDTGLAIYF
NA,hyperexpanded,TRBJ2-7,TRBV11-2,TGTGCCAGCAGCTTTGCGGGGAGCTACGAGCAGTACTTC,CASSFAGSYEQYF
NA,NA,TRBJ1-6,TRBV7-4,TGTGCCAGCAGCTCCGTCGCGGGGGATTCACCCCTCCACTTT,CASSSVAGDSPLHF
NA,NA,TRBJ2-7,TRBV30,TGTGCCTGGAGAGAGGCCTACGAGCAGTACTTC,CAWREAYEQYF
NA,once,TRBJ2-3,TRBV6-6,TGTGCCAGCAGTTATTCATCATGGGACACAGATACGCAGTATTTT,CASSYSSWDTDTQYF
NA,NA,TRBJ1-5,TRBV7-9,TGTGCCAGCAGCTTAGACGGGCAGTCCCAGCATTTT,CASSLDGQSQHF
TRBD2,few,TRBJ2-1,TRBV11-2,TGTGCCAGCAGCTCCTTAGCGGGGTTTTACAATGAGCAGTTCTTC,CASSSLAGFYNEQFF
NA,NA,TRBJ2-5,TRBV5-4,TGTGCCAGCAGCTTGGAGGAAGGGCTCCACCAAGAGACCCAGTACTTC,CASSLEEGLHQETQYF
TRBD1,NA,TRBJ2-5,TRBV5-4,TGTGCCATTGTGGACAGGGACCAAGAGACCCAGTACTTC,CAIVDRDQETQYF
TRBD2,NA,TRBJ2-7,TRBV5-4,TGTGCCGTCTACGGCGGTAGCGGGAGGGCCGGTCTGCACTTC,CAVYGGSGRAGLHF
TRBD2,once,TRBJ2-1,TRBV4-3,TGCGCCAGCAGCGACAAGCTAGCGGCCCCCCATGAGCAGTTCTTC,CASSDKLAAPHEQFF
NA,NA,TRBJ2-1,TRBV19,TGTGCCAGTAGTATAGGGGGTCCCCTAAACAATGAGCAGTTCTTC,CASSIGGPLNNEQFF
NA,NA,TRBJ2-5,TRBV7-2,TGTGCCAGCAGCTTCATAGAGACCCAGTACTTC,CASSFIETQYF
TRBD1,NA,TRBJ2-7,TRBV11-2,TGTGCCAGCAGTTACTTGGACAGGGGCGAGCAGTACTTC,CASSYLDRGEQYF
TRBD2,NA,TRBJ2-7,TRBV30,TGTGCCTGGAGCCGACTAGCTTGGTCCTACGAGCAGTACTTC,CAWSRLAWSYEQYF
TRBD2,NA,TRBJ2-1,TRBV28,TGTGCCAGCAGTCCCGGGACTAGCGACTACAATGAGCAGTTCTTC,CASSPGTSDYNEQFF
TRBD2,NA,TRBJ2-1,TRBV11-3,TGTGCCAGCAGCCAGGAGCGGGAGGGCTACAATGAGCAGTTCTTC,CASSQEREGYNEQFF
NA,NA,TRBJ2-1,TRBV9,TGTGCCAGCAGCGTAGGGGGGTCTGAGCAGTTCTTC,CASSVGGSEQFF
NA,NA,TRBJ2-7,TRBV28,TGTGCCAGCAGTTTTACAACTTACTACGAGCAGTACTTC,CASSFTTYYEQYF
NA,once,TRBJ2-3,TRBV4-1,TGCGCCAGCAGCCCGGTAGTCGGACAGCTCACAGATACGCAGTATTTT,CASSPVVGQLTDTQYF
NA,NA,TRBJ1-1,TRBV13,TGTGCCAGCAGCCTCTCTTACACTGAAGCTTTCTTT,CASSLSYTEAFF
NA,few,TRBJ2-5,TRBV14,TGTGCCAGCAGCTCCCAAGAGACCCAGTACTTC,CASSSQETQYF
NA,NA,TRBJ2-4,TRBV6-7,TGTGCCAGCAGTTTCAAAATCCAGGGAGGAAGTGAAAACATTCAGTACTTC,CASSFKIQGGSENIQYF
NA,NA,TRBJ2-7,TRBV28,TGTGCCAGCAGTTTATGGGACAGCCAGGACTGGGTGGGGTACGAGCAGTACTTC,CASSLWDSQDWVGYEQYF
TRBD1,NA,TRBJ2-7,TRBV11-2,TGTGCCAGCAGCTTAAGGGTTTGGGCAGGGGGCACCTACGAGCAGTACTTC,CASSLRVWAGGTYEQYF
TRBD2,NA,TRBJ2-2,TRBV19,TGTGCCAGTAGTATGACTAGCGCGAACACCGGGGAGCTGTTTTTT,CASSMTSANTGELFF
NA,few,TRBJ2-1,TRBV4-3,TGCGCCAGCAGCCCTTGGACATCATACAATGAGCAGTTCTTC,CASSPWTSYNEQFF